The 29 T cell receptor beta chains reported below all come from one sample, sequenced in a study of blood T cell repertoires in COVID-19. The repertoire was sequenced with immunoSEQ multiplex PCR; TCRdb's copy has only in-frame clones and lacks some. The repertoire holds 430,000 or so clones, 70% to 90% seen once, with approximately 1.5% in the top ten. Sequenced input: PBMCs or T cells enriched from blood (not recorded which). These receptors were taken from a woman aged 18-29 years who had been exposed to COVID-19.

In its sample, this clone was seen once. The rearrangement joins TRBV2 to TRBJ1-5; 8 positions match TRBD1. The CDR3 has 15 residues. With V trimmed by 5 bases and J by 2 bases, 5 bases remained unmatched. The germline gives CDR1 SNHLY, CDR2 FYNNEI. The CDR3 protein is CASSRQGQGNQPQHF. Written as DNA, the CDR3 is TGTGCCAGCAGTAGACAGGGACAGGGCAATCAGCCCCAGCATTTT.

The chain carries TRBV25-1 and TRBJ2-5; D remains unclear. V shed 5 bases and J shed 2 bases, with 12 bases lying between them. This CDR3 is 14 amino acids long. Germline assignment: CDR1 MGHDK and CDR2 SYGVNS. The CDR3 sequence: CASSSHADQETQYF. The CDR3 bases are TGTGCCAGCAGTTCCCATGCAGATCAAGAGACCCAGTACTTC.

V is TRBV15 and J is TRBJ2-1, with TRBD2 matching over 8 bases. The length of the CDR3 is 15 residues. Germline-derived CDR1 and CDR2 are LNHNV and YYDKDF (reference sequence). J gave up 6 bases and V 3 bases, and 7 bases lay outside the gene matches. The CDR3 DNA sequence: TGTGCCACCAGCAGGGCGGGACTAGTGGGCAATGAGCAGTTCTTC. It codes for CATSRAGLVGNEQFF.

This clone turned up a few times. V usage is TRBV27 and J usage is TRBJ2-1; D is uncertain. Per germline, CDR1 MNHEY and CDR2 SMNVEV (reference sequence). This CDR3 comprises 12 residues. Trimming left V 0 bases short and J 15 bases short, with 12 bases between. The DNA of the CDR3 is TGTGCCAGCAGTTTATCGGGCCAACCCCTGTTCTTC. Encoded protein: CASSLSGQPLFF.

The rearrangement uses TRBV10-1 and TRBJ1-5; possibly TRBD1 for D (6 bases). V lost 2 bases and J lost 6, with 11 bases in between. CDR1 WNHNN and CDR2 SYGVQD come from the germline V gene (reference sequence). The CDR3 is made up of 14 amino acids. CDR3 sequence reads: CASSEAGAGQPQHF. In DNA, the CDR3 is TGCGCCAGCAGTGAGGCAGGGGCGGGTCAGCCCCAGCATTTT.

This chain joins TRBV7-2 and TRBJ1-1, with no clear D. There are 14 residues in the CDR3. With 2 bases removed from V and 0 bases from J, the gap between germline ends came to 7 bases. The germline V gene encodes CDR1 SGHTA and CDR2 FQGNSA. The CDR3 spells CASSLHPVNTEAFF. The CDR3 DNA is TGTGCCAGCAGCTTACATCCGGTGAACACTGAAGCTTTCTTT.

The chain employs TRBV7-2 and TRBJ2-1, with 11 bases identical to TRBD2. The CDR3 sequence is 17 residues long. Germline CDR1 reads SGHTA; CDR2 reads FQGNSA. The trim removed 4 bases at V and 4 bases at J, leaving 9 bases unmatched. The CDR3 region is CASSSSLLAGGYNEQFF. The CDR3 bases are TGTGCCAGCAGCTCCTCCCTCCTAGCGGGGGGATACAATGAGCAGTTCTTC.

The DNA of the CDR3 is TGTGCCAGCAGTTCGACAGGACCCGGGGAGCTGTTTTTT. Encoded protein: CASSSTGPGELFF. The chain recombines TRBV27 with TRBJ2-2; possible D gene TRBD1, 6 bases. The length of the CDR3 is 13 residues. Looked up from germline, CDR1 is MNHEY and CDR2 is SMNVEV (reference sequence). Trimming shortened V by 4 bases and J by 6 bases, and 9 bases separated the two germline ends.

CDR3 nucleotides: TGTGCCAGCAGTGGCAGGGTTCGCCAGCCCCAGCATTTT. This encodes CASSGRVRQPQHF. The chain employs TRBV28 and TRBJ1-5, with a tentative D call TRBD1 (5 bases). Per the germline V gene, CDR1 is MDHEN and CDR2 is SYDVKM. This CDR3 has 13 residues. The V end lost 5 bases, the J end lost 7 bases, and 12 bases lay between the germline ends.

Only one count was recorded for this clone. The rearrangement links TRBV28 to TRBJ1-4, with D unclear. Germline CDR1 and CDR2: MDHEN and SYDVKM. The CDR3 runs to 15 residues. V shed 3 bases and J shed 0 bases, with 8 bases lying between them. CDR3 sequence reads: CASSLGTSTNEKLFF. The CDR3 DNA reads as TGTGCCAGCAGTTTGGGCACTTCAACTAATGAAAAACTGTTTTTT.

This chain's CDR3 is CASSNSGFDLQETQYF. Here the CDR3 DNA reads TGTGCCAGCAGTAACTCAGGCTTCGATCTCCAAGAGACCCAGTACTTC. This sequence joins TRBV7-8 and TRBJ2-5; D not resolved. The CDR3 runs 16 residues. Deletions cut 6 bases from V and 1 base from J, with 18 bases between. CDR1 and CDR2 (germline): SGHVS, FQNEAQ.

The rearrangement uses TRBV11-3 and TRBJ2-3, with 7 positions matching TRBD1. From germline, CDR1 is SGHNT and CDR2 YENEEA. The ends lost 5 bases at V and 4 bases at J; junction bases unmatched: 3. The CDR3 is 13 residues long. CDR3 DNA: TGTGCCAGCAGCCCTGGGACAGCAGATACGCAGTATTTT. Its protein is CASSPGTADTQYF.

This sequence joins TRBV7-2 and TRBJ1-5, with D uncertain. There are 16 residues in the CDR3. Per germline, CDR1 SGHTA and CDR2 FQGNSA. V was shortened by 1 base and J by 3 bases, with 13 bases between the two germline ends. The CDR3 loop is CASSLGTFGTNQPQHF. DNA of the CDR3: TGTGCCAGCAGCTTAGGAACCTTTGGCACCAATCAGCCCCAGCATTTT.

The chain is built from TRBV7-2 and TRBJ1-2; the D gene is possibly TRBD1 (6 bases). Looked up from germline, CDR1 is SGHTA and CDR2 is FQGNSA. Trimming shortened V by 5 bases and J by 8 bases, and 15 bases separated the two germline ends. The CDR3 has 13 residues. The CDR3 spells CASSPPGVRGYTF. As DNA, the CDR3 is TGTGCCAGCAGCCCCCCAGGGGTTCGAGGCTACACCTTC.

This chain uses TRBV10-3 with TRBJ1-1, with D possibly TRBD1 on 5 matching bases. Per germline, CDR1 ENHRY and CDR2 SYGVKD. V lost 5 bases and J lost 5, with 15 bases in between. This CDR3 region has 14 residues. CDR3 in DNA: TGTGCCATCAGTCCCTGGGAGGGGAAAACTGAAGCTTTCTTT. Translated, it gives CAISPWEGKTEAFF.

The chain carries TRBV9 and TRBJ2-1; 9 bases align to TRBD2. The length of the CDR3 is 15 residues. With 0 bases clipped from V and 6 bases from J, the junction kept 4 bases outside the gene matches. Germline CDR1 and CDR2: SGDLS and YYNGEE. DNA of the CDR3: TGTGCCAGCAGCGTAGGGGCTAGCGGGGTCAATGAGCAGTTCTTC. This sequence encodes CASSVGASGVNEQFF. The variable domain in full, with the rest retrieved from reference TRBV9 and TRBJ2-1, is DSGVTQTPKHLITATGQRVTLRCSPRSGDLSVYWYQQSLDQGLQFLIQYYNGEERAKGNILERFSAQQFPDLHSELNLSSLELGDSALYFCASSVGASGVNEQFFGPGTRLTVL.

The chain uses TRBV19 and TRBJ1-5; the match to TRBD1 covers 8 bases. This CDR3 contains 15 residues. Germline CDR1 reads LNHDA; CDR2 reads SQIVND (reference sequence). J was trimmed by 7 bases and V by 3 bases; bases with no gene match: 8. The DNA of the CDR3 is TGTGCCAGTAGTATCCTAGACAGGGGAAGCCAGCCCCAGCATTTT. Amino acids: CASSILDRGSQPQHF.

Notes on this clone: Other nucleotide sequences in the sample specify the same CDR3. The chain employs TRBV19 and TRBJ1-5, with D unresolved. Germline V CDR1 and CDR2: LNHDA, SQIVND (reference sequence). V was cut by 0 bases and J by 0 bases, with 6 bases left in between. The CDR3 has 15 residues. The DNA for the CDR3 is TGTGCCAGTAGTATAGAGTCCTATAGCAATCAGCCCCAGCATTTT. This translates into CASSIESYSNQPQHF. The full variable domain, rest sourced from reference TRBV19 and TRBJ1-5, is DGGITQSPKYLFRKEGQNVTLSCEQNLNHDAMYWYRQDPGQGLRLIYYSQIVNDFQKGDIAEGYSVSREKKESFPLTVTSAQKNPTAFYLCASSIESYSNQPQHFGDGTRLSIL.

The chain combines TRBV28 with TRBJ2-7; 12 nucleotides match TRBD2. The CDR3 runs 14 residues. With 6 bases clipped from V and 3 bases from J, the junction kept 3 bases outside the gene matches. Germline V gives CDR1 MDHEN, CDR2 SYDVKM. CDR3 sequence: CASRLTSGSYEQYF. Written as DNA, the CDR3 is TGTGCCAGCAGATTGACTAGCGGGAGCTACGAGCAGTACTTC.

The J gene is TRBJ2-2, the V gene TRBV4-3; D uncertain. CDR1 is LGHNA, CDR2 YSLEER, per germline. V was cut by 2 bases and J by 3 bases, with 10 bases left in between. CDR3 length equals 15 residues. The CDR3 DNA reads TGCGCCAGCAGCCAAATCGGTACCCACACCGGGGAGCTGTTTTTT. This translates into CASSQIGTHTGELFF.

The rearrangement uses TRBV7-9 and TRBJ1-2; 9 nucleotides match TRBD1. The CDR3 length is 13 residues. V gave up 5 bases and J gave up 8 bases; unmatched junction bases: 6. Looked up from germline, CDR1 is SEHNR and CDR2 is FQNEAQ (reference sequence). CDR3 in amino acids: CASSQQGAEGYTF. For the CDR3, the DNA is TGTGCCAGCAGCCAACAGGGGGCTGAGGGCTACACCTTC.

V gene TRBV6-5 combines with J gene TRBJ1-2, with 8 bases fitting TRBD1. The V gene's germline CDR1 is MNHEY and CDR2 SVGAGI. The V segment lost 5 bases and the J segment 1 base; nucleotides outside the gene matches: 6. This CDR3 is 15 amino acids long. The CDR3 here is CASSSTGGSNYGYTF. In DNA form, the CDR3 reads TGTGCCAGCAGTAGTACAGGGGGAAGTAACTATGGCTACACCTTC.

V and J are TRBV4-3 and TRBJ2-3; 9 nucleotides agree with TRBD1. Germline V lookup: CDR1 LGHNA, CDR2 YSLEER. There are 16 residues in the CDR3. V dropped 1 base and J dropped 3; count of bases not matched to a gene: 5. The CDR3 here is CASSQAWTGATDTQYF. The CDR3 DNA sequence: TGCGCCAGCAGCCAAGCGTGGACAGGGGCAACAGATACGCAGTATTTT.

The chain carries TRBV5-1 and TRBJ1-1; D unclear. Germline assignment: CDR1 SGHRS and CDR2 YFSETQ. V dropped 4 bases and J dropped 4 bases, with 11 bases sitting between them. The CDR3 has 13 amino acids. As DNA, the CDR3 is TGCGCCAGCAGCCTACCGATGCGCACTGAAGCTTTCTTT. Amino acid sequence: CASSLPMRTEAFF.

J is TRBJ2-2 and V is TRBV20-1; D perhaps matches TRBD1 (6 bases). Trimming took 3 bases from V and 4 from J, leaving 15 bases between them. This CDR3 has 15 amino acids. Germline lookup yields CDR1 DFQATT and CDR2 SNEGSKA (reference sequence). CDR3 nucleotides: TGCAGTGCTAGTCCCCAAAGGGGGTTCACCGGGGAGCTGTTTTTT. This sequence encodes CSASPQRGFTGELFF.

The CDR3 spells CASQSPGGWHEQYF. CDR3 nucleotide sequence: TGTGCCAGCCAATCTCCAGGGGGCTGGCACGAGCAGTACTTC. This chain links TRBV7-8 with TRBJ2-7, with TRBD1 identical over 8 bases. J was trimmed by 5 bases and V by 8 bases; bases with no gene match: 11. Germline V gene lookup returns CDR1 SGHVS and CDR2 FQNEAQ. This CDR3 region has 14 residues.

This clone occurred once. The genes are TRBV10-3 and TRBJ2-7; 7 bases match TRBD1. CDR1 is ENHRY and CDR2 is SYGVKD in the germline V gene. The J segment lost 3 bases and the V segment lost 5 bases, leaving 7 bases of the junction unmatched. This CDR3 comprises 14 residues. The CDR3 sequence: CAISRQGHGYEQYF. DNA for the CDR3: TGTGCCATCAGTCGACAGGGTCATGGCTACGAGCAGTACTTC.

This chain connects TRBV19 to TRBJ2-7, with 9 bases aligning to TRBD1. Germline trimming cut 10 bases from V and 2 bases from J; bases unmatched to any gene: 3. This CDR3 region has 12 residues. Looked up from germline, CDR1 is LNHDA and CDR2 is SQIVND (reference sequence). CDR3 amino acids: CATGTGTYEQYF. The CDR3 DNA sequence: TGTGCCACCGGGACAGGGACCTACGAGCAGTACTTC.

V and J are TRBV7-2 and TRBJ1-3; perhaps TRBD1 as D (5 bases). The V end was cut by 5 bases, the J end by 0 bases, with 14 bases between. Germline V gene sequence: CDR1 SGHTA, CDR2 FQGNSA. The CDR3 extends over 16 amino acids. In DNA, the CDR3 is TGTGCCAGCAGCCTAATGGGGCAGATCTCTGGAAACACCATATATTTT. Translated: CASSLMGQISGNTIYF.